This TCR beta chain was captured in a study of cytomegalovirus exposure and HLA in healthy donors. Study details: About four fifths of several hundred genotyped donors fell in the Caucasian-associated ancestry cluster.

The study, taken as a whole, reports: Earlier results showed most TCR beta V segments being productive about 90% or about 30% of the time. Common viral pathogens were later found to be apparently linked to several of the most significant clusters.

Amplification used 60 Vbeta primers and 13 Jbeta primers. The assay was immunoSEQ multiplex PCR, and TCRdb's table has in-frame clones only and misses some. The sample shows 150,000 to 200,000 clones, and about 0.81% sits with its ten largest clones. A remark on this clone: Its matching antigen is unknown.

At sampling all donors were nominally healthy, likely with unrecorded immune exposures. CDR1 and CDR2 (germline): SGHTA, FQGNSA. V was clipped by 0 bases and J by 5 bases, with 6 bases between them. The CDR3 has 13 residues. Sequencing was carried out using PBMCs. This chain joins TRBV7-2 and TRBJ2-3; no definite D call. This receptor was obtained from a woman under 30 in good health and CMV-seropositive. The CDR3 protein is CASSLARGDTQYF. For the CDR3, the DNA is TGTGCCAGCAGCTTAGCGCGAGGAGATACGCAGTATTTT.